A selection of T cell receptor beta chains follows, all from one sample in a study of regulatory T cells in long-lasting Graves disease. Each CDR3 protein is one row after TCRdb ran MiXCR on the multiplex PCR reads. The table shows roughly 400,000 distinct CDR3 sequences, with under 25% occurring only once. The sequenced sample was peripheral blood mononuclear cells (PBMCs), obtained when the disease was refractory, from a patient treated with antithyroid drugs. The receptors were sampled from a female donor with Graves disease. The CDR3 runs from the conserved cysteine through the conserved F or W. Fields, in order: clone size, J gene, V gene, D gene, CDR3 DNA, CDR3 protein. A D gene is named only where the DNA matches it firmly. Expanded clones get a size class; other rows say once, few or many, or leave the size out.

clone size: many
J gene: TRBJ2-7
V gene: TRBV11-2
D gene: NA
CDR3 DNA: TGTGCCAGCAGCTTAGATTCGAAGAACTCCTACGAGCAGTACTTC
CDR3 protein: CASSLDSKNSYEQYF

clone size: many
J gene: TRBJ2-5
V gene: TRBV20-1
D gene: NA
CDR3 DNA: TGCAGTGCTAGAGACGGGGGCGCGGAGGAGACCCAGTACTTC
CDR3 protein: CSARDGGAEETQYF

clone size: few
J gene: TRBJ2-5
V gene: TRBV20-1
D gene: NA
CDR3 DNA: TGCAGTGCGCTTCCGGGGGAGACCCAGTACTTC
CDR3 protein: CSALPGETQYF

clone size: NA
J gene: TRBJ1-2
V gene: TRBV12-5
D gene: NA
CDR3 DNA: TGTGCTAGTGGTTTGGTAAAGGGAGCTAACTATGGCTACACCTTC
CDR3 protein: CASGLVKGANYGYTF

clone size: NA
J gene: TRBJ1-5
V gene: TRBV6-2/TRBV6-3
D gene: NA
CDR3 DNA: TGTGCCAGCAGGGGAGTAGGGGTCAGGCAGCCCCGGCATTTT
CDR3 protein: CASRGVGVRQPRHF

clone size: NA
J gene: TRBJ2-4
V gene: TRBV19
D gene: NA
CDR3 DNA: TGTGCCAGTAGCATAAATATTAGGACAGCACTAGCCAAAAACATTCAGTACTTC
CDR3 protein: CASSINIRTALAKNIQYF

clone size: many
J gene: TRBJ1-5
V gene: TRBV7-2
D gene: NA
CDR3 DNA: TGTGCCAGCAGCTTCGACATCAATAGCAATCAGCCCCAGCATTTT
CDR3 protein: CASSFDINSNQPQHF

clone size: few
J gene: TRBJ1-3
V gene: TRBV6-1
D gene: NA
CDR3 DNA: TGTGCCAGCTTGGACTTGGCTGGAAACACCATATATTTT
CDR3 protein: CASLDLAGNTIYF

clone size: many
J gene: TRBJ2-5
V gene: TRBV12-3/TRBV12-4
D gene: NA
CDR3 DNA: TGTGCCAGCTCTCCGGATACAGGGGGGGCCCAAGAGACCCAGTACTTC
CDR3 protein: CASSPDTGGAQETQYF

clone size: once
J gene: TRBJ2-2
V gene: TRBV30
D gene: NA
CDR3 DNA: TGTGCCTGGAGAAAAGCCGGGCTTTCGGCCGGGGAGCTGTTTTTT
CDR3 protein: CAWRKAGLSAGELFF

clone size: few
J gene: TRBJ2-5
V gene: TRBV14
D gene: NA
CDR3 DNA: TGTGCCAGCAGCCGAGGACCGACGGAGACCCAGTACTTC
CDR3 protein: CASSRGPTETQYF

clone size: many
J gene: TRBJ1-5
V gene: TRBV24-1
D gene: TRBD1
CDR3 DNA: TGTGCCACCAGTGGGGACAGGGGGAATCAGCCCCAGCATTTT
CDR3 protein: CATSGDRGNQPQHF

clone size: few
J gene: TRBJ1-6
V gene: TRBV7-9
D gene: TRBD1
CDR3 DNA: TGTGCCAGCAGCACACGGGACAGGAGCTCCTATAATTCACCCCTCCACTTT
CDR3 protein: CASSTRDRSSYNSPLHF

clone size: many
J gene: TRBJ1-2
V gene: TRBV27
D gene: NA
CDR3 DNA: TGTGCCAGCAGTTTAAATATCCGGGGGAGGGAAGGCTACACCTTC
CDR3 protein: CASSLNIRGREGYTF

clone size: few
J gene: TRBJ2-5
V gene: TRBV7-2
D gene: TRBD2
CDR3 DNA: TGTGCCAGCAGCTTAGACGGGAGGGCCCCTGGCTGGCACTTC
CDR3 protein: CASSLDGRAPGWHF

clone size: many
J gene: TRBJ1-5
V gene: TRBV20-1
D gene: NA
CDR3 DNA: TGCAGTGCTAGAGGGGTAGGGGTCCGACAGCCCCAGCATTTT
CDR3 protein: CSARGVGVRQPQHF

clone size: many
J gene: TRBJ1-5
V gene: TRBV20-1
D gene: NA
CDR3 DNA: TGCAGTGCTAGAGATTCCCCGGGGAGAAGCAATCAGCCCCAGCATTTT
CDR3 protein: CSARDSPGRSNQPQHF

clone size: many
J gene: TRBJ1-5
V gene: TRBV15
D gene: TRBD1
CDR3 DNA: TGTGCCACCAGCAGCGGGACAGAGAACTATAGCAATCAGCCCCAGCATTTT
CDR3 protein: CATSSGTENYSNQPQHF

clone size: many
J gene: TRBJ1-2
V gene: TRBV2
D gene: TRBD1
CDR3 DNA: TGTGCCAGCAGCGAAGGGACAGCTTATGGCTACACCTTC
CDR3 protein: CASSEGTAYGYTF

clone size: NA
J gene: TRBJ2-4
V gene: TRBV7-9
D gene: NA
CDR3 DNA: TGTGCCAGCAGCTTCGTGGAACAACTGGGCAAAAACATTCAGTACTTC
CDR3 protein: CASSFVEQLGKNIQYF

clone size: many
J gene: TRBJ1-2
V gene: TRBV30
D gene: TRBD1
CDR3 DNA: TGTGCCTGGACGCAACAGGGGGCCTATGGCTACACCTTC
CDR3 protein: CAWTQQGAYGYTF

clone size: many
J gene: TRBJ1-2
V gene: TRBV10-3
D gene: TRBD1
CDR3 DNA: TGTGCCATCACCGGGACAGAGAAGTATGGCTACACCTTC
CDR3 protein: CAITGTEKYGYTF

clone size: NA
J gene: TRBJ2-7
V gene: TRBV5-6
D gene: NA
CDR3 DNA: TGTGCCACCACGGGACATCCGAGGGGGGAGCAGTACTTC
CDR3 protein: CATTGHPRGEQYF

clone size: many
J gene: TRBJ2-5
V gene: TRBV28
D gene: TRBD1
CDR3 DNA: TGTGCCAGCAGTTTTTTCGGGACAGGCCAAGAGACCCAGTACTTC
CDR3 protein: CASSFFGTGQETQYF

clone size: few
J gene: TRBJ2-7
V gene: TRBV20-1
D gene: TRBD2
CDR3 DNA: TGCAGTGCTATAGTCGCGGCAGGACTAGCGGGAGTATTAGGCTACGAGCAGTACTTC
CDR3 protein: CSAIVAAGLAGVLGYEQYF

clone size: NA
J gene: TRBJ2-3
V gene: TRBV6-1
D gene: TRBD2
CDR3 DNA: TGTGCCAGCAGAGGACTAGCGGGAGCCGGAGATACGCAGTATTTT
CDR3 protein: CASRGLAGAGDTQYF

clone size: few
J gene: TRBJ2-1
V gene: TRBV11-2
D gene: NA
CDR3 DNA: TGTGCCAGCAGCTTACAGCCAGATGAGCAGTTCTTC
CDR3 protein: CASSLQPDEQFF

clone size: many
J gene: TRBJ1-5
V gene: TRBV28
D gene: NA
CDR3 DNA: TGTGCCAGCAGTTTAAGTAAGGGCCTTGGGTCCTTGGATCAGCCCCAGCATTTT
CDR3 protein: CASSLSKGLGSLDQPQHF

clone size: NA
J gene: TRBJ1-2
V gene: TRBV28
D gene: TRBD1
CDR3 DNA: TGTGCCAGCAGTTTGACAGGGTCGACTGGCTACACCTTC
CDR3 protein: CASSLTGSTGYTF

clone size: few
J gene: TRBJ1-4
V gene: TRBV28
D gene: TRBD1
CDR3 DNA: TGTGCCAGCAGGCCGGGGACAGGGGAAAAACTGTTTTTT
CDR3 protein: CASRPGTGEKLFF

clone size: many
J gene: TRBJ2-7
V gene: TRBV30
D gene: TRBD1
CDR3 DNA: TGTACCTGGGAAGGGACAGCCGGGAACCACGAGCAGTACTTC
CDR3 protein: CTWEGTAGNHEQYF

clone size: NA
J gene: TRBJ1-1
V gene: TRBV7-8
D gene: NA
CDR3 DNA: TGCGCCAGCAGCCAAGTGGGGGCCTCGAACACTGAAGCTTTCTTT
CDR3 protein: CASSQVGASNTEAFF

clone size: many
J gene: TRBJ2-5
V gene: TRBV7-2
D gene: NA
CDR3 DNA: TGTGCCAGCAGCCCCACCGAGGGACGGCCGGGGGAGACCCAGTACTTC
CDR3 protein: CASSPTEGRPGETQYF

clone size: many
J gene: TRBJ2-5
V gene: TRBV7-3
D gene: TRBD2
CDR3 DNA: TGTGCCAGCAGCCCCCGGGGGAGGGACCAAGAGACCCAGTACTTC
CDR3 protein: CASSPRGRDQETQYF

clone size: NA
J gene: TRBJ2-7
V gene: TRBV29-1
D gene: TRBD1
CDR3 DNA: TGCAGCGTAGGACAGGGGTTGGACGAGCAGTACTTC
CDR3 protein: CSVGQGLDEQYF

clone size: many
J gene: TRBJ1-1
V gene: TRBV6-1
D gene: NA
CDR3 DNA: TGTGCCAGCACGATGGGGGTGGCAGGGAAGAACACTGAAGCTTTCTTT
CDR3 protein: CASTMGVAGKNTEAFF

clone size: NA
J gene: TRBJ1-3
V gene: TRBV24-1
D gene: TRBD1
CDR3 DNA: TGTGCCACCAGTGACTCCGGGACAGGGATTGGAAACACCATATATTTT
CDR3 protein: CATSDSGTGIGNTIYF

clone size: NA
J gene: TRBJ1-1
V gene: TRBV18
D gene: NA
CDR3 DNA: TGTGCCAGCTCCGTTTCTCAGGCGGGGAGCACTGAAGCTTTCTTT
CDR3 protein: CASSVSQAGSTEAFF

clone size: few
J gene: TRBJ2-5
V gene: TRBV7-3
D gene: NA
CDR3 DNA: TGTGCCAGCAGCGGCTGGGGGGCCTCGTACCAAGAGACCCAGTACTTC
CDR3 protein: CASSGWGASYQETQYF

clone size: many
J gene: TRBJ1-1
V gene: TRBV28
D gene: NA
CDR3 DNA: TGTGCCAGCACTCCGTCAGGGTTCACTGAAGCTTTCTTT
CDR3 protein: CASTPSGFTEAFF

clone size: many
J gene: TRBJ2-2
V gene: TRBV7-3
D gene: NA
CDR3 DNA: TGTGCCAGCAGACGGGACACCGGGGAGCTGTTTTTT
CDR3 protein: CASRRDTGELFF

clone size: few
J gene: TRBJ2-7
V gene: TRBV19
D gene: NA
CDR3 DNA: TGTGCCAGTAGTATAGGGTCCGGTTCCATCTACGAGCAGTACTTC
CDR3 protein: CASSIGSGSIYEQYF

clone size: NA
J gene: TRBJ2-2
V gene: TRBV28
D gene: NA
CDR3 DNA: TGTGCCAGCAGTTTACACTTGTCGAACACCGGGGAGCTGTTTTTT
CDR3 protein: CASSLHLSNTGELFF

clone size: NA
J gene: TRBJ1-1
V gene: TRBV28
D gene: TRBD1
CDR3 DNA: TGTACCAGCCGTGGGACAGGCACTGAAGCTTTCTTT
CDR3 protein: CTSRGTGTEAFF

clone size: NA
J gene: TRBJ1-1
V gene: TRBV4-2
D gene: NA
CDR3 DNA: TGTGCCAGCAGCCAAGATGCGGGACTCAGGCTCGCTGAAGCTTTCTTT
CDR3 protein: CASSQDAGLRLAEAFF

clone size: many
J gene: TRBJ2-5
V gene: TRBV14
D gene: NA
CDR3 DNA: TGTGCCAGCAGCCAAGCAGGGTACCAAGAGACCCAGTACTTC
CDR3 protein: CASSQAGYQETQYF

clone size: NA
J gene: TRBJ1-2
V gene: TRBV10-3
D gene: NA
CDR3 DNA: TGTGCCATCAGGGGGGATCTTTCTTTTAACTATGGCTACACCTTC
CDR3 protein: CAIRGDLSFNYGYTF

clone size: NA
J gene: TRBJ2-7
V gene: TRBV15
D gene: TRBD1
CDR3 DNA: TGTGCCACCAGCCCCTATAAGGGGGCAACCTACGAGCAGTACTTC
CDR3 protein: CATSPYKGATYEQYF

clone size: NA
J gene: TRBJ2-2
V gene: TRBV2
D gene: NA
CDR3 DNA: TGTGCCAGCAGTGTGGGGGCTTACGCCGGGGAGCTGTTTTTT
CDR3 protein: CASSVGAYAGELFF

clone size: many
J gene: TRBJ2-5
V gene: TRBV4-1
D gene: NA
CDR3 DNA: TGCGCCAGCAGCCTCCGGGACTCGGCAGAGACCCAGTACTTC
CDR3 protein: CASSLRDSAETQYF

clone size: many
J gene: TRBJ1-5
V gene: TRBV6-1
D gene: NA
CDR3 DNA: TGTGCCAGCAGTGTCTTAGCGGACAATCAGCCCCAGCATTTT
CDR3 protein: CASSVLADNQPQHF

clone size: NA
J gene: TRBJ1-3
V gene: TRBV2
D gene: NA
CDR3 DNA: TGTGCCAGCGAGTGGCCGGGTAGGGGAGACACCATATATTTT
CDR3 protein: CASEWPGRGDTIYF

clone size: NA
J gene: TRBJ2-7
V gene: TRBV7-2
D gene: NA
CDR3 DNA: TGTGCCAGCAGGGGTTCTTTGGGCGAGCAGTACTTC
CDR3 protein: CASRGSLGEQYF

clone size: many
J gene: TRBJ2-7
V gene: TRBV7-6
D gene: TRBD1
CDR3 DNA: TGTGCCAGCAGCCTGTACCAGGGGGCCGACGAGCAGTACTTC
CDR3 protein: CASSLYQGADEQYF

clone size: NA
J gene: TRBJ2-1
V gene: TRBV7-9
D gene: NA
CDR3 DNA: TGTGCCAGCAGCCACCCGGGGGGCGGAGAGCAGTTCTTC
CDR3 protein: CASSHPGGGEQFF

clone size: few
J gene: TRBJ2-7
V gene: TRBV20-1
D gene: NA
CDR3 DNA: TGCAGTGCTAGAGATCAGGCGGGAACCCTGGGGGAGCAGTACTTC
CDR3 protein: CSARDQAGTLGEQYF

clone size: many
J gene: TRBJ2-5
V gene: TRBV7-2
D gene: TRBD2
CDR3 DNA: TGTGCCAGCAAGCCGGGAGGGAAGACCCAGTACTTC
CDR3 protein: CASKPGGKTQYF

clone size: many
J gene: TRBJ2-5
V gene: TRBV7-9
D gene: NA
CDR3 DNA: TGTGCCAGCAGCTCATTAACGTGGGATGCGGAGACCCAGTACTTC
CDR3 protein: CASSSLTWDAETQYF

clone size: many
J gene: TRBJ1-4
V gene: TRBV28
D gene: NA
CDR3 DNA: TGTGCCAGCAGTTCCTCCGCCGGGGAGGGTGAAAAACTGTTTTTT
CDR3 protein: CASSSSAGEGEKLFF